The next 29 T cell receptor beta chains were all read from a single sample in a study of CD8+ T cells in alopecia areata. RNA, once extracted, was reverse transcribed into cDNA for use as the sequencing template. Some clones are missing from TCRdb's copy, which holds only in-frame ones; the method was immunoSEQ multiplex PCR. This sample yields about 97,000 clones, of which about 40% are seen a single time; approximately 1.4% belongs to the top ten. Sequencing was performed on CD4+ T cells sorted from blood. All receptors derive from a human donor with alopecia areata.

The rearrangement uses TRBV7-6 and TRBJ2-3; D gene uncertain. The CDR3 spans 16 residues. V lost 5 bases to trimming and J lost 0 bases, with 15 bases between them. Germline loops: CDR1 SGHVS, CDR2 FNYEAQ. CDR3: CASSRLIQSSTDTQYF. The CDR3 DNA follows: TGTGCCAGCAGCCGATTGATCCAATCTAGCACAGATACGCAGTATTTT.

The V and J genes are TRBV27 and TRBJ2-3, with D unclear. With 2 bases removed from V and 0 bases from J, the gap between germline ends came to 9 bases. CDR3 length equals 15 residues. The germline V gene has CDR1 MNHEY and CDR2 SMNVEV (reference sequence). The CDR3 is CASSLVSDSTDTQYF. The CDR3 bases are TGTGCCAGCAGTTTAGTCAGCGATAGCACAGATACGCAGTATTTT.

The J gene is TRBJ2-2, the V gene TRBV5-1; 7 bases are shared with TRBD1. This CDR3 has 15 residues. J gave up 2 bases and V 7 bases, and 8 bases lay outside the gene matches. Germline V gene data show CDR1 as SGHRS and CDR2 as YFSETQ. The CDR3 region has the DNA TGCGCCAGCCACGAGGGGACAGCAAACACCGGGGAGCTGTTTTTT. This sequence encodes CASHEGTANTGELFF.

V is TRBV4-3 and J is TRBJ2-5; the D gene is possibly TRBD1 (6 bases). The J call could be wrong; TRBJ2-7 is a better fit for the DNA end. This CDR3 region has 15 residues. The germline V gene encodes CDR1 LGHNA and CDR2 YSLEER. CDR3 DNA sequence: TGCGCCAGCAGCCTGGAACAGGGAGAGGGCTACGAGCAGTACTTC. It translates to CASSLEQGEGYEQYF.

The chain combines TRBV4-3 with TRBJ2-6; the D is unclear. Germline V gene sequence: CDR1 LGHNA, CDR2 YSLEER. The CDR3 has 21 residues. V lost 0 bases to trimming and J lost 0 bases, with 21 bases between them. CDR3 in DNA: TGCGCCAGCAGCCAAGAATTCCGACAAGCAGTTAGCCTCTCTGGGGCCAACGTCCTGACTTTC. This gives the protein CASSQEFRQAVSLSGANVLTF.

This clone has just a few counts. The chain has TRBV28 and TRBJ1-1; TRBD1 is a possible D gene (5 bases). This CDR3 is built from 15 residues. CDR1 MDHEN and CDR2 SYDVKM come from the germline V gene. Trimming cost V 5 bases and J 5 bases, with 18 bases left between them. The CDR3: CASSPTQGGLTEAFF. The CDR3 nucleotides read TGTGCCAGCAGTCCGACTCAGGGAGGGTTGACTGAAGCTTTCTTT.

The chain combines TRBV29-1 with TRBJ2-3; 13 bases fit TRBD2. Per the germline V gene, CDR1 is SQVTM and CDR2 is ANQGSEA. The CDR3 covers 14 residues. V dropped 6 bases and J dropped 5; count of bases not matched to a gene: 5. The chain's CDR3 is CSVPTSGRVDTQYF. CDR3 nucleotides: TGCAGCGTCCCAACTAGCGGGAGGGTAGATACGCAGTATTTT.

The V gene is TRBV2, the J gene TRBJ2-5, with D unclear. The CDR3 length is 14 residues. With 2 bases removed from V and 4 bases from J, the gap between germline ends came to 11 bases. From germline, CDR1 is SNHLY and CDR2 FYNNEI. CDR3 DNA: TGTGCCAGCAGTGAATCGTGGTATGGAGAGACCCAGTACTTC. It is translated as CASSESWYGETQYF.

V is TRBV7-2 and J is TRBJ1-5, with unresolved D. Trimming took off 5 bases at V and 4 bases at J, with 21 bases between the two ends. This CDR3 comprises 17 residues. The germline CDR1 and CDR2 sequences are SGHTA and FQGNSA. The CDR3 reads CASSLYDERTKNQPQHF. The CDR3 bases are TGTGCCAGCAGCCTATACGACGAGAGAACTAAAAATCAGCCCCAGCATTTT.

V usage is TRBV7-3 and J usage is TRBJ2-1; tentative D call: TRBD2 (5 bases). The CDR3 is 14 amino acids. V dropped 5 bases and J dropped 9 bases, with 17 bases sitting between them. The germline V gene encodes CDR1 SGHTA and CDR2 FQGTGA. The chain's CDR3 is CASSVTGVGGEQFF. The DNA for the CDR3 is TGTGCCAGCAGCGTGACCGGAGTAGGAGGTGAGCAGTTCTTC.

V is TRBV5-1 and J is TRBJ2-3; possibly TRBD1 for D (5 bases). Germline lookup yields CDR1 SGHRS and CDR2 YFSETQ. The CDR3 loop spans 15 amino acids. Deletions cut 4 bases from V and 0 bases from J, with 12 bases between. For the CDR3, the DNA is TGCGCCAGCAGCGTACAGGATTCTAGCACAGATACGCAGTATTTT. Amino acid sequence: CASSVQDSSTDTQYF.

This CDR3 reads CASSQVGRNQPQHF. The CDR3, as DNA: TGCGCCAGCAGCCAAGTGGGCCGCAATCAGCCCCAGCATTTT. The gene calls are TRBV4-1 and TRBJ1-5; D gene ambiguous. V was cut by 1 base and J by 2 bases, with 6 bases left in between. The length of the CDR3 is 14 residues. The germline gives CDR1 MGHRA, CDR2 YSYEKL.

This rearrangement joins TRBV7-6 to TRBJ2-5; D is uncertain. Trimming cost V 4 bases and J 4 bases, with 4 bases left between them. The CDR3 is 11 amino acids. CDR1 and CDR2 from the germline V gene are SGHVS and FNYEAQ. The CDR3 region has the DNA TGTGCCAGCAGCTCCCGAGAGACCCAGTACTTC. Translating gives CASSSRETQYF.

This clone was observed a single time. CDR3 DNA sequence: TGTGCCAGCAGTTACCGGGACAGAAGATTGGAGACCCAGTACTTC. Protein: CASSYRDRRLETQYF. The genes are TRBV6-5 and TRBJ2-5, with 7 bases identical to TRBD1. The CDR3 length is 15 residues. From germline, CDR1 is MNHEY and CDR2 SVGAGI. The trim removed 2 bases at V and 5 bases at J, leaving 8 bases unmatched.

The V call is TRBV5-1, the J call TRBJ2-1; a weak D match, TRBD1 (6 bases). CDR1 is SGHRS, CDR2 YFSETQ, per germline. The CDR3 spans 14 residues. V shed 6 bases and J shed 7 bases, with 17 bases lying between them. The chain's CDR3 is CASTPVAGVNEQFF. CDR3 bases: TGCGCCAGCACCCCCGTGGCAGGGGTTAATGAGCAGTTCTTC.

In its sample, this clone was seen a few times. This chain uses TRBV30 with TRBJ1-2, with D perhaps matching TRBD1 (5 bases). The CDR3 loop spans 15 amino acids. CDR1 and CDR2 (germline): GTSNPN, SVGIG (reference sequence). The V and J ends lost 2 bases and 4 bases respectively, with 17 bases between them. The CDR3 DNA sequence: TGTGCCTGGAGTTTGGGACGCCGCATGAGCTATGGCTACACCTTC. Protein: CAWSLGRRMSYGYTF.

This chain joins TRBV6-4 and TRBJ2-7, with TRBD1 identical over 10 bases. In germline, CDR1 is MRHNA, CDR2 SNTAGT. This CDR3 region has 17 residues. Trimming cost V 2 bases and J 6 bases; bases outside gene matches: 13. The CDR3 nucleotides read TGTGCCAGCAGTGACAACGTCAGGGGACAGGGGTTAGGCGAGCAGTACTTC. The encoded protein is CASSDNVRGQGLGEQYF.

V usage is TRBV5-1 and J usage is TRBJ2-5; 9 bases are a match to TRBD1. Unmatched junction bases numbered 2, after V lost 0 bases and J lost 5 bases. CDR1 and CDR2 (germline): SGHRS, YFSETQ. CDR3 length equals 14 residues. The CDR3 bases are TGCGCCAGCAGCTTGGGGGACAGGGCCGAGACCCAGTACTTC. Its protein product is CASSLGDRAETQYF.

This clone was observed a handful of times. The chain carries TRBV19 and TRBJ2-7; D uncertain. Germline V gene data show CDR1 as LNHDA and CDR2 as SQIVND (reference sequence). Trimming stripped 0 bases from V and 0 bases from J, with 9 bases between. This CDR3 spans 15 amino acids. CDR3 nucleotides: TGTGCCAGTAGTATAGATCCCAGGAGCTCCTACGAGCAGTACTTC. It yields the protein CASSIDPRSSYEQYF.

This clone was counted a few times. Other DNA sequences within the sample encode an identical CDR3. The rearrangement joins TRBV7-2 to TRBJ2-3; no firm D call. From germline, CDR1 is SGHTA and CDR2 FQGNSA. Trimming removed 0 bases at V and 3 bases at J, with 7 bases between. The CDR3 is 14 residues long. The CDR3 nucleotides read TGTGCCAGCAGCTTAGCGGGAAGGACAGATACGCAGTATTTT. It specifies CASSLAGRTDTQYF.

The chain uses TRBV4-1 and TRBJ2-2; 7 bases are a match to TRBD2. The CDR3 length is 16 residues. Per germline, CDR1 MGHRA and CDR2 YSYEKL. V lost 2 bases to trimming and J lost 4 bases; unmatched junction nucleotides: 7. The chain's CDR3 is CASSQQTRGVTGELFF. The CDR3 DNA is TGCGCCAGCAGCCAACAGACACGGGGGGTCACCGGGGAGCTGTTTTTT.

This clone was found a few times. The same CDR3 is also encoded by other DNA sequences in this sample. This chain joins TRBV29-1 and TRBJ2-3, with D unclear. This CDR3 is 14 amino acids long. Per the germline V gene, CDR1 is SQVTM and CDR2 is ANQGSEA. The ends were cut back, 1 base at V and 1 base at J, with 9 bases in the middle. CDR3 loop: CSVEGPDGTDTQYF. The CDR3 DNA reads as TGCAGCGTTGAAGGGCCGGACGGCACAGATACGCAGTATTTT.

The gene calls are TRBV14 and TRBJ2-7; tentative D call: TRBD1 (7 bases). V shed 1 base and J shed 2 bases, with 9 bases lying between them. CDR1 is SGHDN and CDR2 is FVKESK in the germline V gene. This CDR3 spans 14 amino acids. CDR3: CASSQAGGTYEQYF. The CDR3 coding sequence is TGTGCCAGCAGCCAAGCAGGGGGGACCTACGAGCAGTACTTC. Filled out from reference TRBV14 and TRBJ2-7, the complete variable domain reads EAGVTQFPSHSVIEKGQTVTLRCDPISGHDNLYWYRRVMGKEIKFLLHFVKESKQDESGMPNNRFLAERTGGTYSTLKVQPAELEDSGVYFCASSQAGGTYEQYFGPGTRLTVT.

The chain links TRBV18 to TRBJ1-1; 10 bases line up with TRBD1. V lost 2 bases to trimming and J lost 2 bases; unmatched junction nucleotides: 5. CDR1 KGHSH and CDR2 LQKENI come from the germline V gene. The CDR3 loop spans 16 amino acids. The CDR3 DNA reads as TGTGCCAGCTCACCAGGGACAGGGGAGATAAACACTGAAGCTTTCTTT. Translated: CASSPGTGEINTEAFF.

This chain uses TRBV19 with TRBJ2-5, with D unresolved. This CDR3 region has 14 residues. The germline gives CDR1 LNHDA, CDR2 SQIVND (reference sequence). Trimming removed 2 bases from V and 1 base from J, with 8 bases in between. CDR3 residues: CASSIPGLQETQYF. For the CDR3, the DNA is TGTGCCAGTAGTATACCGGGCCTCCAAGAGACCCAGTACTTC.

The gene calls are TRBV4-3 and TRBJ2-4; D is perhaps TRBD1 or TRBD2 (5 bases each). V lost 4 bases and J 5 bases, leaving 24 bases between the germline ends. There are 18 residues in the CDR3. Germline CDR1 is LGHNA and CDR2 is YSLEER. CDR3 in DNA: TGCGCCAGCAGCCTACGCCCGTCGGGAATAGACAGAGAAAACATTCAGTACTTC. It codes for CASSLRPSGIDRENIQYF.

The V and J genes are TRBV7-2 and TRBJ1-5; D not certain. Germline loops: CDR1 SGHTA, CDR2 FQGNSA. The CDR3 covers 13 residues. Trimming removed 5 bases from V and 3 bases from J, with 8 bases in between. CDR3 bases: TGTGCCAGCAGCGTGGACGCCAATCAGCCCCAGCATTTT. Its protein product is CASSVDANQPQHF. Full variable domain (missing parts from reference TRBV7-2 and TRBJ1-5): GAGVSQSPSNKVTEKGKDVELRCDPISGHTALYWYRQSLGQGLEFLIYFQGNSAPDKSGLPSDRFSAERTGGSVSTLTIQRTQQEDSAVYLCASSVDANQPQHFGDGTRLSIL.

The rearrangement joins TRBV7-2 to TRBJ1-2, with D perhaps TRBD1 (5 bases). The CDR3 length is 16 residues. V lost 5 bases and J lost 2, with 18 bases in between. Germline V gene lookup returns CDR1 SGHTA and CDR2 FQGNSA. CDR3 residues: CASSPGPPGRNYGYTF. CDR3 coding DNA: TGTGCCAGCAGCCCGGGACCGCCCGGTCGGAACTATGGCTACACCTTC.

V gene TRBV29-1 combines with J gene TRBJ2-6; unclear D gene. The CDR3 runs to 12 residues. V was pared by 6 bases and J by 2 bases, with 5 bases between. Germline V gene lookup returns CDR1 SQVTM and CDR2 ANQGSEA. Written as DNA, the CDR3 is TGCAGCGTGAATGCTGGGGCCAACGTCCTGACTTTC. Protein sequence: CSVNAGANVLTF.